Listed here are 19 T cell receptor beta chains from one sample, sequenced in a study of neurological immune-mediated disorders. TCRdb re-derived calls from the 5' RACE reads in MiXCR, one entry per CDR3 protein. The table includes fewer than 85,000 distinct CDR3 sequences, 3.5% to 5% detected once. The material sequenced was PBMCs. These TCRs come from a man aged 25-45 years with multiple sclerosis.

The table lists this clonotype with a few counts. The chain has TRBV6-2 or TRBV6-3 and TRBJ2-1, with D possibly called TRBD1 or TRBD2 (5 bases each). The germline V gene encodes CDR1 MNHEY and CDR2 SVGEGT. Trimming pared 2 bases from V and 0 bases from J, leaving 11 bases between. This CDR3 region has 16 residues. CDR3 DNA sequence: TGTGCCAGCAGTTACCGGGACCCTATCTCCTACAATGAGCAGTTCTTC. This gives the protein CASSYRDPISYNEQFF.

In its sample, this clonotype was seen many times. The CDR3 coding sequence is TGTGCCAGCAGTCAAACAGGGGGATCCTACGAGCAGTACTTC. It codes for CASSQTGGSYEQYF. This chain links TRBV27 with TRBJ2-7; 8 bases fit TRBD1. CDR1 and CDR2 from the germline V gene are MNHEY and SMNVEV (reference sequence). V shed 5 bases, J shed 1 base, and the junction held 4 bases outside the gene matches. The CDR3 length is 14 residues.

This clonotype was detected many times. The V call is TRBV7-2, the J call TRBJ1-5; D perhaps matches TRBD1 (5 bases). V was pared by 4 bases and J by 0 bases, with 7 bases between. Germline CDR1 SGHTA, CDR2 FQGNSA. The CDR3 runs 14 residues. The CDR3 protein is CASSWDGSNQPQHF. CDR3 in DNA: TGTGCCAGCAGCTGGGACGGTAGCAATCAGCCCCAGCATTTT. The whole variable domain, filled in from reference TRBV7-2 and TRBJ1-5, reads GAGVSQSPSNKVTEKGKDVELRCDPISGHTALYWYRQSLGQGLEFLIYFQGNSAPDKSGLPSDRFSAERTGGSVSTLTIQRTQQEDSAVYLCASSWDGSNQPQHFGDGTRLSIL.

CDR3: CASSEETGNQPQHF. CDR3 nucleotide sequence: TGTGCCAGCAGTGAAGAGACGGGCAATCAGCCCCAGCATTTT. This chain uses TRBV2 with TRBJ1-5; D not certain. Trimming shortened V by 1 base and J by 2 bases, and 6 bases separated the two germline ends. The CDR3 runs 14 residues. Germline-derived CDR1 and CDR2 are SNHLY and FYNNEI.

This clonotype was counted at least ten times. This chain connects TRBV20-1 to TRBJ2-3, with TRBD1 matching over 8 bases. The CDR3 sequence is 16 residues long. V shed 1 base, J shed 0 bases, and the junction held 6 bases outside the gene matches. Germline V gene data show CDR1 as DFQATT and CDR2 as SNEGSKA (reference sequence). The DNA for the CDR3 is TGCAGTGCTAGAGGGGCAGGGGGCAGGAGCACAGATACGCAGTATTTT. It codes for CSARGAGGRSTDTQYF.

This clonotype was seen ten or more times. The chain employs TRBV20-1 and TRBJ2-3; 12 bases fit TRBD2. From germline, CDR1 is DFQATT and CDR2 SNEGSKA (reference sequence). The junction had 21 bases not matched to a gene; V was cut back by 3 bases and J by 2 bases. The CDR3 runs to 21 residues. The CDR3 loop is CSARGVPWTSGAPFLTDTQYF. The CDR3 coding sequence is TGCAGTGCTAGGGGTGTTCCGTGGACTAGCGGGGCCCCGTTTCTCACAGATACGCAGTATTTT.

In this sample, this clonotype turned up many times. This sequence joins TRBV4-1 and TRBJ1-5; D call uncertain. In germline, CDR1 is MGHRA, CDR2 YSYEKL. The CDR3 contains 16 residues. V lost 1 base, J lost 6 bases, and 16 bases lay in between. The CDR3 bases are TGCGCCAGCAGCCAAGTTGTCGGGATTTGGATTCAGCCCCAGCATTTT. Translating it yields CASSQVVGIWIQPQHF.

This clonotype showed up many times. This CDR3 reads CASSQIGQWQPPYF. CDR3 DNA: TGTGCCAGCAGCCAAATAGGACAGTGGCAACCCCCGTACTTC. This sequence joins TRBV3-1 and TRBJ2-7; D perhaps matches TRBD1 (6 bases). V was pared by 2 bases and J by 12 bases, with 20 bases between. The CDR3 runs to 14 residues. CDR1 LGHDT and CDR2 YNNKEL come from the germline V gene (reference sequence).

This clonotype occurred many times. The chain carries TRBV20-1 and TRBJ1-1, with 8 nucleotides matching TRBD1. The V segment lost 6 bases and the J segment 7 bases; nucleotides outside the gene matches: 13. Germline CDR1 DFQATT, CDR2 SNEGSKA (reference sequence). CDR3 length equals 14 residues. CDR3 nucleotides: TGCAGTGCGTTTCAGGGGGCTGGGGGCATTGAAGCTTTCTTT. Its translation: CSAFQGAGGIEAFF.

This clonotype was counted at least ten times. The chain employs TRBV5-1 and TRBJ2-1, with D possibly being TRBD1 (5 bases). The germline V and J ends were trimmed by 3 bases and 8 bases, with 18 bases remaining between them. Germline CDR1 and CDR2: SGHRS and YFSETQ. This CDR3 region has 15 residues. The CDR3 sequence is CASSSARMQGDEQFF. DNA of the CDR3: TGCGCCAGCAGCTCGGCCCGAATGCAGGGCGATGAGCAGTTCTTC.

This clonotype was counted at least ten times. The rearrangement joins TRBV6-8 to TRBJ1-4; no definite D call. The CDR3 has 13 residues. Trimming cost V 9 bases and J 3 bases, with 11 bases left between them. Germline CDR1 is MNHGY and CDR2 is SAAAGT. The CDR3 nucleotides are TGTGCCAGAGTTCCGCGGTCTAATGAAAAACTGTTTTTT. Translated, it gives CARVPRSNEKLFF.

This clonotype was seen repeatedly, ten times or more. The CDR3, as DNA: TGTGCCAGCAGTTCGGGATTCCAGGATACGCAGTATTTT. Protein sequence: CASSSGFQDTQYF. V and J are TRBV5-5 and TRBJ2-3; weak D call: TRBD2 (5 bases). This CDR3 region has 13 residues. Germline V gene data show CDR1 as SGHKS and CDR2 as YYEKEE (reference sequence). Trimming took 5 bases from V and 6 from J, leaving 13 bases between them.

This clonotype was observed many times. The chain joins TRBV18 to TRBJ1-1, with D hard to call. The CDR3 consists of 12 residues. V was cut by 6 bases and J by 1 base, with 6 bases left in between. CDR1 is KGHSH, CDR2 LQKENI, per germline. CDR3 DNA: TGTGCCAGCTCCCTTTCGAACACTGAAGCTTTCTTT. It yields the protein CASSLSNTEAFF.

The sample holds many counts of this clonotype. The gene calls are TRBV15 and TRBJ2-5, with unresolved D. Deletions cut 0 bases from V and 3 bases from J, with 8 bases between. CDR3 length: 14 amino acids. Germline assignment: CDR1 LNHNV and CDR2 YYDKDF (reference sequence). The CDR3 DNA follows: TGTGCCACCAGCAGAGATCAGATCGAAGAGACCCAGTACTTC. This codes for CATSRDQIEETQYF.

This clonotype has ten or more counts. V is TRBV3-1 and J is TRBJ1-1, with D unclear. CDR1 is LGHDT and CDR2 is YNNKEL in the germline V gene (reference sequence). The CDR3 spans 14 residues. Trimming cost V 1 base and J 5 bases, with 11 bases left between them. The CDR3: CASSQGGRWTEAFF. The CDR3 nucleotides are TGTGCCAGCAGCCAAGGGGGTAGGTGGACTGAAGCTTTCTTT.

Ten or more counts support this clonotype. This chain joins TRBV20-1 and TRBJ1-5; no clear D. Germline V gene lookup returns CDR1 DFQATT and CDR2 SNEGSKA (reference sequence). The V end lost 6 bases, the J end lost 1 base, and 13 bases lay between the germline ends. The CDR3 sequence is 14 residues long. The CDR3 is CSAEDPQSNQPQHF. The CDR3, as DNA: TGCAGTGCCGAGGACCCGCAGAGCAATCAGCCCCAGCATTTT.

This clonotype was observed at least ten times. V usage is TRBV29-1 and J usage is TRBJ1-2, with 8 nucleotides matching TRBD1. The trim removed 6 bases at V and 5 bases at J, leaving 11 bases unmatched. The CDR3 extends over 14 amino acids. Germline V CDR1 and CDR2: SQVTM, ANQGSEA. Written as DNA, the CDR3 is TGCAGCGTGCCCCAGGGGGCTGTTAGGTATGGCTACACCTTC. It codes for CSVPQGAVRYGYTF.

This clonotype was found many times. The chain recombines TRBV5-1 with TRBJ2-1; 9 nucleotides match TRBD1. Germline V gene sequence: CDR1 SGHRS, CDR2 YFSETQ. This CDR3 is built from 16 residues. Trimming at V came to 0 bases and at J to 7 bases, leaving 8 bases not matched to a gene. In DNA, the CDR3 is TGCGCCAGCAGCTTGGACTTTCCCGGGACAGGGAATGAGCAGTTCTTC. This encodes CASSLDFPGTGNEQFF.

This clonotype has at least ten counts. The V and J genes are TRBV7-9 and TRBJ2-7; D is ambiguous. This CDR3 is built from 12 residues. The V end lost 3 bases, the J end lost 6 bases, and 9 bases lay between the germline ends. Germline CDR1 SEHNR, CDR2 FQNEAQ (reference sequence). CDR3 DNA sequence: TGTGCCAGCAGCTTGCTAGAACGCGAGCAGTACTTC. As protein: CASSLLEREQYF.